The T cell receptor beta chain described here comes from a study of T cells expressing NK-cell markers. Following a re-call of the 5' RACE reads, TCRdb has one entry per CDR3 protein and lacks DNA. The repertoire table contains hundreds of thousands of distinct CDR3 sequences. The sequencing sample was made of blood T cells: a sorted CD56 or NKG2C T cell subset, CD4+ or CD8+ T cells, or bulk PBMC T cells (not recorded which). The receptor was isolated from a woman aged 18 to 75 in good health.

The CDR3 protein is CASNHGGSSYNEQFF. The V gene is TRBV12-3 or TRBV12-4, the J gene TRBJ2-1. The CDR3 length is 15 residues.